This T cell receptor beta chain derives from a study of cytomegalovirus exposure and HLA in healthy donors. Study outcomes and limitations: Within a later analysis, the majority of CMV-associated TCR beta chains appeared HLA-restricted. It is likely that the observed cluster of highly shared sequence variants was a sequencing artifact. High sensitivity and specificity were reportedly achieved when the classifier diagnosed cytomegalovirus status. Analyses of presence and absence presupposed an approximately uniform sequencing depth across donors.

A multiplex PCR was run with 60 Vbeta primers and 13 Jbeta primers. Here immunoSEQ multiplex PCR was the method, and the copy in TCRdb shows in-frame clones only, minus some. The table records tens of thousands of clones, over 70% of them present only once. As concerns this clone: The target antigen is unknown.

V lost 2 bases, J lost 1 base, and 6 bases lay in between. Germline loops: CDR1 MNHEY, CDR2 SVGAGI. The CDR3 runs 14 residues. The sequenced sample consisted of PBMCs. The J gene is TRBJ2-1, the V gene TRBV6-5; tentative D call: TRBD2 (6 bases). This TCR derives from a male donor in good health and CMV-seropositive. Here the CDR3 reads CASSYRGSYNEQFF. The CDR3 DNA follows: TGTGCCAGCAGTTACCGGGGGTCCTACAATGAGCAGTTCTTC.